The source of this T cell receptor beta chain is a study of OX40 agonist ivuxolimab in advanced cancers. Study context: Two patients with cutaneous melanoma and one with hepatocellular carcinoma, three in total, showed partial responses. Notes on the study in general: Expanded peripheral T cell antigen specificity was not determined.

CDR1 SGHVS and CDR2 FQNEAQ come from the germline V gene. CDR3 length: 13 amino acids. V lost 1 base to trimming and J lost 4 bases, with 5 bases between them. In the case of this clone: The antigen is unknown.

Data came from immunoSEQ multiplex PCR; TCRdb stores just in-frame clones and leaves some out. The sample includes 60,000 to 75,000 clones, almost 85% of them seen just once. Sampled blood was obtained at baseline, cycle 4 day 1, and cycle 7 day 1. The receptor was derived from an adult with an advanced solid tumor such as melanoma, head and neck, liver or kidney cancer. The sample consisted of CD4+ or CD8+ T cells sorted from blood, taken in a trial of the OX40 agonist ivuxolimab. This rearrangement joins TRBV7-8 to TRBJ1-5; no clear D gene. CDR3 nucleotide sequence: TGTGCCAGCAGCTTAGTTGGAAATCAGCCCCAGCATTTT. Its translation is CASSLVGNQPQHF.